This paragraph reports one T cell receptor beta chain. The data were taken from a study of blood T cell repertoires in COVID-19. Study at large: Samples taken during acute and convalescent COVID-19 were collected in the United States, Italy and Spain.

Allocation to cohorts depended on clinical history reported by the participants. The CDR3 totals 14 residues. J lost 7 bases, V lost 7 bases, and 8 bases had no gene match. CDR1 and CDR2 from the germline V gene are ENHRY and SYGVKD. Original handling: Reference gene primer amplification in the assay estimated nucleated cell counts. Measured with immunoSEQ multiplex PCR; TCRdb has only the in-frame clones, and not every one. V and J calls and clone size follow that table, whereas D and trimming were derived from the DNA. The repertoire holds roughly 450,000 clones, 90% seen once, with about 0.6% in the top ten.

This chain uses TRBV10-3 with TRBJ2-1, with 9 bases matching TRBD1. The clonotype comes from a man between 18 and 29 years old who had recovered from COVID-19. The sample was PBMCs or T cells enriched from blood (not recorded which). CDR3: CAITENRGLNEQFF. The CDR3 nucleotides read TGTGCCATCACCGAGAACAGGGGGCTTAATGAGCAGTTCTTC.